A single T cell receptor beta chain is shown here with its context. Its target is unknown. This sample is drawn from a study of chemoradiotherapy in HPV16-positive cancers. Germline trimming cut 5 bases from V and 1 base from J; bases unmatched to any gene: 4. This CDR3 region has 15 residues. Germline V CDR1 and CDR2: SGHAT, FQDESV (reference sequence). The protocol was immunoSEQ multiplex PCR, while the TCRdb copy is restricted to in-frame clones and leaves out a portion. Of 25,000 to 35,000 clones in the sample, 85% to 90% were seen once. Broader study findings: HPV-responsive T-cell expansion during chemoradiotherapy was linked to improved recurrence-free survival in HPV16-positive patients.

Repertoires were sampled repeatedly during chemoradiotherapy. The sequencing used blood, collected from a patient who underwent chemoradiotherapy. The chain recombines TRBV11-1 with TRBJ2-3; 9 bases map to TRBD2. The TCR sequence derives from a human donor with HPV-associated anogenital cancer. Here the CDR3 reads CASSGIAGGTDTQYF. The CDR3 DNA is TGTGCCAGCAGCGGAATAGCGGGGGGCACAGATACGCAGTATTTT.